What follows are 11 T cell receptor beta chains derived from one specimen sequenced in a study of cytomegalovirus exposure and HLA in healthy donors. The primer mix had 60 Vbeta and 13 Jbeta primers. Generated by immunoSEQ multiplex PCR, the TCRdb table keeps only in-frame clones and is missing some. The listing records about 210,000 clones. The specimen was PBMCs. These receptors were obtained from a woman aged 25 to 39 in good health and CMV-seropositive.

J is TRBJ1-1 and V is TRBV19; 11 nucleotides agree with TRBD1. CDR3 length: 17 residues. The junction had 7 bases not matched to a gene; V was cut back by 1 base and J by 3 bases. The germline CDR1 and CDR2 sequences are LNHDA and SQIVND (reference sequence). CDR3 residues: CASSIVWTGGSDTEAFF. CDR3 coding DNA: TGTGCCAGTAGTATAGTGTGGACAGGGGGCTCCGACACTGAAGCTTTCTTT. The full variable domain, completed using reference TRBV19 and TRBJ1-1, is DGGITQSPKYLFRKEGQNVTLSCEQNLNHDAMYWYRQDPGQGLRLIYYSQIVNDFQKGDIAEGYSVSREKKESFPLTVTSAQKNPTAFYLCASSIVWTGGSDTEAFFGQGTRLTVV.

The gene calls are TRBV19 and TRBJ1-2; weak D call: TRBD1 (6 bases). CDR3 length: 13 residues. Germline V gives CDR1 LNHDA, CDR2 SQIVND (reference sequence). The V end lost 3 bases, the J end lost 8 bases, and 13 bases lay between the germline ends. CDR3 amino acids: CASSIEGEKGYTF. As DNA, the CDR3 is TGTGCCAGTAGTATTGAGGGGGAGAAGGGCTACACCTTC. Variable domain in full (rest from reference TRBV19 and TRBJ1-2): DGGITQSPKYLFRKEGQNVTLSCEQNLNHDAMYWYRQDPGQGLRLIYYSQIVNDFQKGDIAEGYSVSREKKESFPLTVTSAQKNPTAFYLCASSIEGEKGYTFGSGTRLTVV.

The chain is built from TRBV18 and TRBJ2-2; no clear D gene. CDR1 is KGHSH, CDR2 LQKENI, per germline. Trimming cost V 4 bases and J 2 bases, with 11 bases left between them. The CDR3 is 15 amino acids. The CDR3 loop reads CASSQLPLNTGELFF. CDR3 nucleotides: TGTGCCAGCTCACAACTTCCTCTAAACACCGGGGAGCTGTTTTTT.

V is TRBV19 and J is TRBJ1-1, with D perhaps matching TRBD1 (5 bases). Trimming shortened V by 5 bases and J by 1 base, and 14 bases separated the two germline ends. Germline V gene sequence: CDR1 LNHDA, CDR2 SQIVND (reference sequence). The CDR3 loop spans 15 amino acids. Here the CDR3 reads CASSPTSQGNTEAFF. DNA for the CDR3: TGTGCCAGTAGTCCTACCAGTCAGGGGAACACTGAAGCTTTCTTT.

This sequence joins TRBV5-1 and TRBJ1-5, with TRBD1 matching over 7 bases. The CDR3 is 17 amino acids. Germline V gene data show CDR1 as SGHRS and CDR2 as YFSETQ. After removal of 3 bases from V and 4 bases from J, the junction contained 13 bases not matched to a gene. The CDR3 bases are TGCGCCAGCAGCTCGCAAGCCCTCGGGACAGCTAATCAGCCCCAGCATTTT. Its translation is CASSSQALGTANQPQHF.

The rearrangement uses TRBV29-1 and TRBJ1-1; weak D call: TRBD1 (5 bases). Germline V gene lookup returns CDR1 SQVTM and CDR2 ANQGSEA. The CDR3 sequence is 13 residues long. The V end lost 4 bases, the J end lost 0 bases, and 9 bases lay between the germline ends. The CDR3 here is CSVGGGMNTEAFF. DNA of the CDR3: TGCAGCGTTGGGGGGGGGATGAACACTGAAGCTTTCTTT.

This chain joins TRBV7-7 and TRBJ1-1; D not resolved. The V and J ends lost 1 base and 0 bases respectively, with 9 bases between them. From germline, CDR1 is SSHAT and CDR2 FNYEAQ (reference sequence). This CDR3 comprises 15 residues. CDR3: CASSLVRRMNTEAFF. CDR3 DNA sequence: TGTGCCAGCAGCTTAGTACGCAGGATGAACACTGAAGCTTTCTTT.

This rearrangement joins TRBV18 to TRBJ2-5; weak D call: TRBD1 (5 bases). The CDR3 runs 13 residues. Trimming took off 2 bases at V and 3 bases at J, with 7 bases between the two ends. Germline V gene data show CDR1 as KGHSH and CDR2 as LQKENI. The CDR3 DNA follows: TGTGCCAGCTCACCAGAGACAGAAGAGACCCAGTACTTC. Amino acid sequence: CASSPETEETQYF.

The V call is TRBV5-1, the J call TRBJ1-6, with 9 bases matching TRBD1. The junction had 8 bases not matched to a gene; V was cut back by 4 bases and J by 6 bases. CDR1 and CDR2 (germline): SGHRS, YFSETQ. The CDR3 has 16 residues. The CDR3: CASSLLQGAPNSPLHF. The CDR3 DNA reads as TGCGCCAGCAGCCTTTTACAGGGGGCGCCTAATTCACCCCTCCACTTT.

The chain couples TRBV7-9 to TRBJ2-5, with a weak D call TRBD2 (6 bases). Per germline, CDR1 SEHNR and CDR2 FQNEAQ (reference sequence). CDR3 size: 16 residues. V was cut by 2 bases and J by 6 bases, with 19 bases left in between. The CDR3 DNA follows: TGTGCCAGCAGCTTAATGGCTCCGGGGGAGCCGAAGACCCAGTACTTC. Protein product: CASSLMAPGEPKTQYF.

V is TRBV7-9 and J is TRBJ2-2; 7 bases match TRBD1. Germline V gene data show CDR1 as SEHNR and CDR2 as FQNEAQ (reference sequence). V trimming: 1 base; J trimming: 6 bases; junction bases outside the gene matches: 2. CDR3 size: 14 residues. For the CDR3, the DNA is TGTGCCAGCAGCTTAGGGGGACAGTCCGGGGAGCTGTTTTTT. Its protein is CASSLGGQSGELFF.